Sequencing of this T cell receptor beta chain was carried out in a study of OX40 agonist ivuxolimab in advanced cancers. Overall study context: Age averaged about 60 years (range about 23 to 80), and 82.7% were male.

The CDR3 is made up of 15 amino acids. The germline gives CDR1 MNHNS, CDR2 SASEGT. V lost 1 base to trimming and J lost 5 bases; unmatched junction nucleotides: 7. The assay was immunoSEQ multiplex PCR, and TCRdb's table has in-frame clones only and misses some. Here the sample spans nearly 55,000 clones, roughly 90% being singletons. This sequence was found in an adult with an advanced solid tumor such as melanoma, head and neck, liver or kidney cancer. The sample in question was CD4+ or CD8+ T cells sorted from blood, obtained in a trial of the OX40 agonist ivuxolimab. V gene TRBV6-1 combines with J gene TRBJ1-2, with 7 bases identical to TRBD1. The CDR3 here is CASSEVTGRNYGYTF. Here the CDR3 DNA reads TGTGCCAGCAGTGAAGTGACAGGGAGAAATTATGGCTACACCTTC.